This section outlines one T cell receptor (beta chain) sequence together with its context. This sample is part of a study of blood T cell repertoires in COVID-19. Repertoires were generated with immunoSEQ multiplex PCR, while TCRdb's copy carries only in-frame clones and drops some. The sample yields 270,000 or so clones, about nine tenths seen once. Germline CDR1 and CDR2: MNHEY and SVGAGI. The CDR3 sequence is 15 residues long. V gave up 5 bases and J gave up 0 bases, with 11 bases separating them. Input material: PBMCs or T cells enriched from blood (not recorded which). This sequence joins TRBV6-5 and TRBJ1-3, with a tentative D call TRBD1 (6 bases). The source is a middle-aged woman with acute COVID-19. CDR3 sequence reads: CASSKDSYSGNTIYF. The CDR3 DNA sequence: TGTGCCAGCAGTAAGGACAGCTACTCTGGAAACACCATATATTTT.